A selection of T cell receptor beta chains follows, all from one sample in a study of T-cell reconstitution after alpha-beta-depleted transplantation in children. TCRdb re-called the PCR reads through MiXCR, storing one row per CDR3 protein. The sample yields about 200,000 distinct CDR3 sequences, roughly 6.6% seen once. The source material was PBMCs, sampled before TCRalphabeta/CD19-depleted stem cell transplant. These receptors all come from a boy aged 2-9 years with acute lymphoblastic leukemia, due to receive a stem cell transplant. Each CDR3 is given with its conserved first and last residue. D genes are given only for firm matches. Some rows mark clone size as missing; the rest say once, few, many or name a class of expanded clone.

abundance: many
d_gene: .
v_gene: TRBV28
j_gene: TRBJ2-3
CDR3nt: TGTGCCAGCAGTCCACAGCCTCCCCGCAGACCGAGCACAGATACGCAGTATTTT
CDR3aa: CASSPQPPRRPSTDTQYF

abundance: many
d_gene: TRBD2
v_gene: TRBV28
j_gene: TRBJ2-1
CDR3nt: TGTGCCAGCAGTAGGGCGGGAGAGTGGACGGAGCAGTTCTTC
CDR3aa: CASSRAGEWTEQFF

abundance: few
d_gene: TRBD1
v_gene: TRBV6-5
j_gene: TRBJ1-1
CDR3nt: TGTGCCAGCAGTTACCGGGACAGGGGGCGCCTGTACACTGAAGCTTTCTTT
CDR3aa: CASSYRDRGRLYTEAFF

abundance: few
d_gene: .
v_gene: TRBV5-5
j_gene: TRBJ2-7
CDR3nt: TGTGCCAGCAGCTGGGACCACTACGAGCAGTACTTC
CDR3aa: CASSWDHYEQYF

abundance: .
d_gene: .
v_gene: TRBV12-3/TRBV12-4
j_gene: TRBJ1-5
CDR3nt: TGTGCCAGCAGCCAGGGGCCCAATCAGCCCCAGCATTTT
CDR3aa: CASSQGPNQPQHF

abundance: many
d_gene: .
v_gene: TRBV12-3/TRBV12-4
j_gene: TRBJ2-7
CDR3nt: TGTGCCAGCAGCCCGACGGGTCTCTACGAGCAGTACTTC
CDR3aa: CASSPTGLYEQYF

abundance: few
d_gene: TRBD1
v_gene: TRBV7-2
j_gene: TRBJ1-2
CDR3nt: TGTGCCAGCAGCCAAGGACAGGGTGAAGGCTATGGCTACACCTTC
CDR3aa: CASSQGQGEGYGYTF

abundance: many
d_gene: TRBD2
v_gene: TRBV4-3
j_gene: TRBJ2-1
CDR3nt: TGCGCCAGCAGCCGGGGACTACTCAATGAGCAGTTCTTC
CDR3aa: CASSRGLLNEQFF

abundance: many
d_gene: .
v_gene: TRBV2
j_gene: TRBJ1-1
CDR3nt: TGTGCCAGCAGTGAGGACAGGAACACTGAAGCTTTCTTT
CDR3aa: CASSEDRNTEAFF

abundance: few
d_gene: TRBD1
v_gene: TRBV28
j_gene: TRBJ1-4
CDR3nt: TGTGCCAGCAGTCAGATGGGACAGTGGGAGGGTGAAAAACTGTTTTTT
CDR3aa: CASSQMGQWEGEKLFF

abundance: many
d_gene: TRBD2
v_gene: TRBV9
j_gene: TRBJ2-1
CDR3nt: TGTGCCAGCAGCGTAGGGACTAGCGGGGTCCATGAGCAGTTCTTC
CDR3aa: CASSVGTSGVHEQFF

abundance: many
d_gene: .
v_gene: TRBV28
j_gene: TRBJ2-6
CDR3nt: TGTGCCAGCATGAGAGGGGCTTCTGGGGCCAACGTCCTGACTTTC
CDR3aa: CASMRGASGANVLTF

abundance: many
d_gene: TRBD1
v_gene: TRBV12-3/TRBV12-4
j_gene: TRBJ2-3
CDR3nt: TGTGCCAGCAGTAAACAGGGGGCCACAGATACGCAGTATTTT
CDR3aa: CASSKQGATDTQYF

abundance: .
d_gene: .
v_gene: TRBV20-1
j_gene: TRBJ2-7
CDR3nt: TGCAGTGCCACAGGAGTGGGGGAGAATAGGTACGAGCAGTACTTC
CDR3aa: CSATGVGENRYEQYF

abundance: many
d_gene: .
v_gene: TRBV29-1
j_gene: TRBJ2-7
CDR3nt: TGCAGCGTTGTGGGGGGGCGGACCTACGAGCAGTACTTC
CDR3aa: CSVVGGRTYEQYF

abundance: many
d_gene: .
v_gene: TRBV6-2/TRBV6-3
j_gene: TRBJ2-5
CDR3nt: TGTGCCAGCAGTCGCCGGGAGACCCAGTACTTC
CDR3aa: CASSRRETQYF

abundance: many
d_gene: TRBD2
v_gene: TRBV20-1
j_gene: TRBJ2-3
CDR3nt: TGCAGTGCCATCCCCTCTAGCGGCGGGGGAGATACGCAGTATTTT
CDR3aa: CSAIPSSGGGDTQYF

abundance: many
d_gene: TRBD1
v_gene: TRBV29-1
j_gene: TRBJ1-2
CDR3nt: TGCAGCGCACTGACAGGGAGGCTTAACTATGGCTACACCTTC
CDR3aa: CSALTGRLNYGYTF

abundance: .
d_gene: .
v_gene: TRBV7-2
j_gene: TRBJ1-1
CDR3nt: TGTGCCAGCAGCTTAAGTTTCATGAACACTGAAGCTTTCTTT
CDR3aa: CASSLSFMNTEAFF

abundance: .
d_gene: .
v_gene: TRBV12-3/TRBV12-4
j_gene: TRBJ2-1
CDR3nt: TGTGCCAGTTCTGAGGTCAATGAGCAGTTCTTC
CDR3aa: CASSEVNEQFF

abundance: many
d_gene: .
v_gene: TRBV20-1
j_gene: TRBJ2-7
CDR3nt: TGCAGTGCTAACCTCATCCGCGAGCAGTACTTC
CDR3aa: CSANLIREQYF

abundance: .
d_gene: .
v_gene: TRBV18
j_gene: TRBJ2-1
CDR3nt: TGTGCCAGCTCACCAAAGTTAGGAGACGTCGATGAGCAGTTCTTC
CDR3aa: CASSPKLGDVDEQFF